A single sample is the source of the 6 T cell receptor beta chains below, sequenced in a study of early T cells in non-severe SARS-CoV-2 infection. TCRdb used MiXCR to reprocess the 5' RACE reads, holding one entry per CDR3 protein. The profile shows roughly 45,000 distinct CDR3 sequences, about 4.2% of them singletons. Sequenced material: whole blood. The source of these receptors is an adult who was a healthcare worker with PCR-confirmed SARS-CoV-2 infection or an uninfected control (not recorded which).

This clonotype was counted only a few times. The V call is TRBV29-1, the J call TRBJ2-1, with 8 bases matching TRBD2. The CDR3 covers 14 residues. J gave up 9 bases and V 5 bases, and 12 bases lay outside the gene matches. Per the germline V gene, CDR1 is SQVTM and CDR2 is ANQGSEA. In DNA, the CDR3 is TGCAGCGTTAAAAGGGCTAGCGGGTCGTCTGAGCAGTTCTTC. This gives the protein CSVKRASGSSEQFF.

This clonotype came up many times. This sequence joins TRBV11-3 and TRBJ2-3; D ambiguous. Trimming left V 0 bases short and J 2 bases short, with 6 bases between. The CDR3 is made up of 14 amino acids. The germline CDR1 and CDR2 sequences are SGHNT and YENEEA. The CDR3 sequence: CASSLDGDTDTQYF. In DNA, the CDR3 is TGTGCCAGCAGCTTAGATGGGGACACAGATACGCAGTATTTT.

In this sample, this clonotype turned up many times. The genes are TRBV11-1 and TRBJ2-7, with D hard to call. CDR1 is SGHAT and CDR2 is FQDESV in the germline V gene (reference sequence). This CDR3 has 13 residues. The V and J ends lost 4 bases and 0 bases respectively, with 7 bases between them. CDR3 DNA: TGTGCCAGCAGCTCGGACCGCTCCTACGAGCAGTACTTC. Protein sequence: CASSSDRSYEQYF.

The V and J genes are TRBV13 and TRBJ2-4; D is unresolved. CDR1 and CDR2 (germline): PRHDT, FYEKMQ (reference sequence). V dropped 2 bases and J dropped 8 bases, with 7 bases sitting between them. CDR3 size: 12 residues. DNA for the CDR3: TGTGCCAGCAGCTTAAGCCGCGACATTCAGTACTTC. Translating gives CASSLSRDIQYF.

This clonotype was seen a few times. The chain recombines TRBV4-2 with TRBJ2-1; 7 bases line up with TRBD1. From germline, CDR1 is LGHNA and CDR2 YNFKEQ. With 2 bases clipped from V and 4 bases from J, the junction kept 5 bases outside the gene matches. The CDR3 is 15 residues long. CDR3 DNA: TGTGCCAGCAGCCAAAACAGGGGCCCATACAATGAGCAGTTCTTC. Translating gives CASSQNRGPYNEQFF.

At least ten counts were recorded for this clonotype. The chain couples TRBV5-6 to TRBJ1-6; a weak D match, TRBD1 (6 bases). CDR3 length equals 16 residues. Per germline, CDR1 SGHDT and CDR2 YYEEEE. V was trimmed by 4 bases and J by 1 base, leaving 12 bases between them. In DNA form, the CDR3 reads TGTGCCAGCAGCGGCCAGACAGGATCCTATAATTCACCCCTCCACTTT. Translation: CASSGQTGSYNSPLHF. The full variable domain, with the rest looked up from reference TRBV5-6 and TRBJ1-6, is DAGVTQSPTHLIKTRGQQVTLRCSPKSGHDTVSWYQQALGQGPQFIFQYYEEEERQRGNFPDRFSGHQFPNYSSELNVNALLLGDSALYLCASSGQTGSYNSPLHFGNGTRLTVT.